These 18 T cell receptor beta chains were all obtained from the same sample, sequenced in a study of shared clonotypes between healthy human individuals. TCRdb keeps only in-frame clones here, not all; method: immunoSEQ multiplex PCR. The sample lists 2 million to 2.5 million clones, less than 95% seen once, with 0.37% in the top ten. What was sequenced was naive CD4+ T cells from PBMCs. Subset of the sample: CD45RA+ positively selected. All receptors come from a man between 18 and 29 years old in good health. Some clones in this sample may be carry-over from other donors' samples.

The J gene is TRBJ2-7, the V gene TRBV7-9, with TRBD2 as a possible D gene (6 bases). Germline CDR1 and CDR2: SEHNR and FQNEAQ (reference sequence). Trimming removed 4 bases at V and 5 bases at J, with 21 bases between. CDR3 length: 16 residues. CDR3: CASSSQTRGWEDEQYF. CDR3 DNA: TGTGCCAGCAGCTCCCAAACCCGAGGCTGGGAGGACGAGCAGTACTTC.

The chain is built from TRBV12-5 and TRBJ1-2; D unclear. V was trimmed by 6 bases and J by 3 bases, leaving 5 bases between them. This CDR3 is built from 11 residues. Germline CDR1 LGHNT, CDR2 FRNRAP. The CDR3 nucleotides read TGTGCTAGTGGAGCCGACTATGGCTACACCTTC. Protein product: CASGADYGYTF.

With regard to this clone: The same CDR3 is also encoded by other DNA sequences in this sample. This chain connects TRBV10-3 to TRBJ2-3; tentative D call: TRBD2 (6 bases). In germline, CDR1 is ENHRY, CDR2 SYGVKD. V was clipped by 3 bases and J by 6 bases, with 7 bases between them. The CDR3 sequence is 12 residues long. CDR3 sequence reads: CAISEGGDTQYF. CDR3 DNA sequence: TGTGCCATCAGTGAAGGAGGGGATACGCAGTATTTT.

The rearrangement joins TRBV7-8 to TRBJ2-7, with D perhaps TRBD1 or TRBD2 (6 bases each). The CDR3 spans 15 residues. Germline CDR1 is SGHVS and CDR2 is FQNEAQ. Between the trimmed V and J ends, which lost 4 bases and 1 base, there was a span of 14 bases. The CDR3 here is CASSSTGRKSYEQYF. The CDR3 nucleotides are TGTGCCAGCAGCTCTACAGGGAGGAAATCCTACGAGCAGTACTTC.

The CDR3 nucleotides are TGCGCCAGCAGCTTGGATCTTGCGACCGATACAAGGAGGCAGTACTTC. This gives the protein CASSLDLATDTRRQYF. The gene calls are TRBV5-1 and TRBJ2-7; D remains unclear. The CDR3 is made up of 16 amino acids. Germline CDR1 reads SGHRS; CDR2 reads YFSETQ. V lost 0 bases to trimming and J lost 9 bases, with 22 bases between them.

Written as DNA, the CDR3 is TGTGCCAGCAGCCCTAACAGTTACAATGAGCAGTTCTTC. Encoded protein: CASSPNSYNEQFF. V is TRBV7-3 and J is TRBJ2-1; no reliable D call. The V gene's germline CDR1 is SGHTA and CDR2 FQGTGA. V was clipped by 5 bases and J by 4 bases, with 9 bases between them. This CDR3 region has 13 residues.

The chain has TRBV5-1 and TRBJ2-2; 12 bases map to TRBD2. Germline assignment: CDR1 SGHRS and CDR2 YFSETQ. There are 17 residues in the CDR3. The junction had 7 bases not matched to a gene; V was cut back by 4 bases and J by 3 bases. CDR3 protein: CASSLILAGGYTGELFF. The CDR3 DNA sequence: TGCGCCAGCAGCCTAATCCTAGCGGGAGGGTACACCGGGGAGCTGTTTTTT.

Details on this clone: The identical CDR3 is also encoded by other nucleotide sequences in the sample. The V gene is TRBV5-1, the J gene TRBJ1-2; 7 positions match TRBD1. Germline V gene data show CDR1 as SGHRS and CDR2 as YFSETQ. This CDR3 spans 13 amino acids. V gave up 4 bases and J gave up 5 bases; unmatched junction bases: 5. Written as DNA, the CDR3 is TGCGCCAGCAGCCCGGGGACAGCTTATGGCTACACCTTC. It codes for CASSPGTAYGYTF.

The chain links TRBV5-1 to TRBJ2-3; 11 bases agree with TRBD2. CDR1 SGHRS and CDR2 YFSETQ come from the germline V gene. This CDR3 region has 17 residues. V gave up 2 bases and J gave up 0 bases; unmatched junction bases: 5. The CDR3 spells CASSFSGTSGSTDTQYF. DNA for the CDR3: TGCGCCAGCAGCTTTTCCGGGACTAGCGGAAGCACAGATACGCAGTATTTT.

The V gene is TRBV6-1, the J gene TRBJ2-7, with TRBD1 matching 7 bases. This CDR3 has 15 amino acids. V lost 2 bases to trimming and J lost 4 bases; unmatched junction nucleotides: 8. Germline CDR1 MNHNS, CDR2 SASEGT. CDR3 region: CASSETGTATYEQYF. The CDR3 region has the DNA TGTGCCAGCAGTGAAACCGGGACAGCTACATACGAGCAGTACTTC.

V is TRBV28 and J is TRBJ1-2; possible D gene TRBD1, 5 bases. This CDR3 contains 15 residues. CDR1 is MDHEN and CDR2 is SYDVKM in the germline V gene. V lost 5 bases and J lost 0, with 13 bases in between. CDR3 bases: TGTGCCAGCAGTACCGACGGGACTCCTAACTATGGCTACACCTTC. Translation gives CASSTDGTPNYGYTF.

This rearrangement joins TRBV15 to TRBJ2-3, with D tentatively TRBD2 (5 bases). V lost 1 base to trimming and J lost 3 bases, with 11 bases between them. This CDR3 spans 15 amino acids. The germline gives CDR1 LNHNV, CDR2 YYDKDF (reference sequence). This chain's CDR3 is CATSRAGSGTDTQYF. The CDR3 DNA follows: TGTGCCACCAGCAGAGCTGGGAGCGGAACAGATACGCAGTATTTT.

A note on this clone: Other DNA sequences in the sample encode the same CDR3. V is TRBV28 and J is TRBJ1-5, with D unresolved. There are 11 residues in the CDR3. The V and J ends lost 2 bases and 7 bases respectively, with 3 bases between them. Germline values: CDR1 MDHEN, CDR2 SYDVKM. In nucleotides, the CDR3 is TGTGCCAGCAGTTTAAGGCAGCCCCAGCATTTT. The encoded protein is CASSLRQPQHF.

The chain couples TRBV6-5 to TRBJ2-1, with D possibly being TRBD2 (5 bases). Germline V gene sequence: CDR1 MNHEY, CDR2 SVGAGI. Trimming shortened V by 6 bases and J by 0 bases, and 12 bases separated the two germline ends. This CDR3 spans 15 amino acids. The CDR3 reads CASSPGVSSYNEQFF. CDR3 nucleotides: TGTGCCAGCAGCCCCGGGGTTAGCTCCTACAATGAGCAGTTCTTC.

CDR3 sequence: CASSLEGPGYSGRPKEQYF. CDR3 DNA: TGTGCCAGCAGCTTAGAGGGACCAGGTTACAGCGGGCGGCCTAAAGAGCAGTACTTC. The V call is TRBV13, the J call TRBJ2-7, with D possibly TRBD2 on 6 matching bases. In germline, CDR1 is PRHDT, CDR2 FYEKMQ (reference sequence). The CDR3 consists of 19 residues. V lost 1 base, J lost 7 bases, and 29 bases lay in between.

Only one count was recorded for this clone. The V and J genes are TRBV30 and TRBJ1-6; TRBD1 is a possible D gene (6 bases). CDR3 length: 13 amino acids. CDR1 is GTSNPN and CDR2 is SVGIG in the germline V gene (reference sequence). With 4 bases removed from V and 7 bases from J, the gap between germline ends came to 11 bases. This CDR3 is CAWNREGNSPLHF. CDR3 DNA sequence: TGTGCCTGGAACAGGGAAGGCAATTCACCCCTCCACTTT.

The V call is TRBV7-2, the J call TRBJ2-1, with a weak D call TRBD1 (8 bases). Germline assignment: CDR1 SGHTA and CDR2 FQGNSA. This CDR3 comprises 14 residues. Trimming shortened V by 3 bases and J by 7 bases, and 13 bases separated the two germline ends. The CDR3 DNA sequence: TGTGCCAGCAGCTTCCACAGGGGGGGTAATGAGCAGTTCTTC. Translation: CASSFHRGGNEQFF.

Notes on this clone: The same CDR3 arises from other DNA sequences in this sample as well. This chain uses TRBV5-1 with TRBJ1-1; D gene ambiguous. V gave up 0 bases and J gave up 4 bases, with 7 bases separating them. The CDR3 consists of 13 residues. CDR1 is SGHRS, CDR2 YFSETQ, per germline. CDR3 protein: CASSLVAGTEAFF. CDR3 DNA: TGCGCCAGCAGCTTGGTCGCGGGCACTGAAGCTTTCTTT.